This T cell receptor beta chain was identified in a study of cytomegalovirus exposure and HLA in healthy donors. As for the study in general: As released early, the data held about 85 million unique TCRs from HLA-typed donors. Findings of the study overall: The authors excluded some V segments, including TRBV6-2 and TRBV6-3, as indistinguishable.

About this clone: Its antigen remains unidentified.

J lost 5 bases, V lost 3 bases, and 7 bases had no gene match. CDR3 size: 14 residues. Germline V CDR1 and CDR2: MNHEY, SMNVEV (reference sequence). PCR amplification relied on 60 Vbeta primers (plus 13 Jbeta primers). TCRdb's table, derived via immunoSEQ multiplex PCR, lists solely in-frame clones and lacks some. Seen here are about 140,000 clones, about 79% observed once, and the top ten hold roughly 2.8%. This chain uses TRBV27 with TRBJ2-7; TRBD1 matches 7 bases. Material for sequencing was PBMCs. This clonotype was sampled from a male donor in good health and CMV-seronegative. CDR3 sequence (DNA): TGTGCCAGCAGTTTCACCGACAGGGCTCACGAGCAGTACTTC. Its protein product is CASSFTDRAHEQYF.